These 24 T cell receptor beta chains originate from one sample sequenced in a study of control samples from healthy donors and cancer patients. Produced via immunoSEQ multiplex PCR; TCRdb's table is partial and in-frame only. The sample yields roughly 120,000 clones, 88% seen once. Sequencing was performed on blood. These receptors all come from a woman in her 70s in good health.

V is TRBV10-2 and J is TRBJ1-6; TRBD1 is a possible D gene (5 bases). Germline V gives CDR1 WSHSY, CDR2 SAAADI. The V and J ends lost 7 bases and 4 bases respectively, with 11 bases between them. This CDR3 has 14 amino acids. The CDR3 spells CASNFQGYNSPLHF. CDR3 nucleotide sequence: TGCGCCAGCAATTTCCAGGGATATAATTCACCCCTCCACTTT.

The count of this clone is one. V is TRBV4-1 and J is TRBJ2-1; D possibly uses TRBD1 or TRBD2 (5 bases each). The CDR3 has 17 amino acids. Per the germline V gene, CDR1 is MGHRA and CDR2 is YSYEKL. V shed 4 bases and J shed 4 bases, with 20 bases lying between them. CDR3 coding DNA: TGCGCCAGCAGCCGCACGGCGTCAGAGGGGTCATACAATGAGCAGTTCTTC. It yields the protein CASSRTASEGSYNEQFF.

The genes are TRBV11-2 and TRBJ1-6, with 7 bases that match TRBD1. The germline gives CDR1 SGHAT, CDR2 FQNNGV. V gave up 4 bases and J gave up 7 bases; unmatched junction bases: 10. The CDR3 covers 16 residues. CDR3 loop: CASSSGLGQSNSPLHF. The DNA of the CDR3 is TGTGCCAGCAGCTCGGGGTTGGGACAGTCAAATTCACCCCTCCACTTT.

CDR3 nucleotide sequence: TGTGCCAGCTGCACCGGGACAGGGGCCGGAAACACCATATATTTT. Translation: CASCTGTGAGNTIYF. The chain recombines TRBV2 with TRBJ1-3; 10 bases fit TRBD1. Germline CDR1 and CDR2: SNHLY and FYNNEI. After removal of 8 bases from V and 4 bases from J, the junction contained 8 bases not matched to a gene. This CDR3 contains 15 residues.

V gene TRBV29-1 combines with J gene TRBJ2-1; 8 bases are a match to TRBD2. The CDR3 contains 15 residues. J was trimmed by 6 bases and V by 6 bases; bases with no gene match: 13. Looked up from germline, CDR1 is SQVTM and CDR2 is ANQGSEA. CDR3 in DNA: TGCAGCGTGAGGCCGGGACTAGAGGCCTCCAATGAGCAGTTCTTC. This codes for CSVRPGLEASNEQFF.

The V call is TRBV19, the J call TRBJ1-1; D not certain. V dropped 2 bases and J dropped 5 bases, with 9 bases sitting between them. The CDR3 totals 13 residues. CDR1 and CDR2 (germline): LNHDA, SQIVND (reference sequence). CDR3 coding DNA: TGTGCCAGTAGTATACAGTCGGGAACTGAAGCTTTCTTT. This gives the protein CASSIQSGTEAFF.

V is TRBV7-9 and J is TRBJ1-2; 12 nucleotides agree with TRBD1. The V gene's germline CDR1 is SEHNR and CDR2 FQNEAQ (reference sequence). V lost 8 bases, J lost 7 bases, and 11 bases stayed unmatched. The CDR3 is 15 residues long. CDR3 sequence reads: CASDKTGTGGSGYTF. CDR3 sequence (DNA): TGTGCCAGCGACAAGACCGGGACAGGGGGCTCTGGCTACACCTTC.

V usage is TRBV7-2 and J usage is TRBJ1-3, with 11 nucleotides matching TRBD1. The CDR3 runs 15 residues. V was clipped by 5 bases and J by 4 bases; unmatched bases: 4. From germline, CDR1 is SGHTA and CDR2 FQGNSA. CDR3 residues: CASSTRTGGGNTIYF. The CDR3 coding sequence is TGTGCCAGCAGCACAAGGACAGGGGGCGGAAACACCATATATTTT. The variable domain in full, completed from reference TRBV7-2 and TRBJ1-3, reads GAGVSQSPSNKVTEKGKDVELRCDPISGHTALYWYRQSLGQGLEFLIYFQGNSAPDKSGLPSDRFSAERTGGSVSTLTIQRTQQEDSAVYLCASSTRTGGGNTIYFGEGSWLTVV.

The gene calls are TRBV5-1 and TRBJ2-1; 11 bases fit TRBD2. With 0 bases clipped from V and 8 bases from J, the junction kept 19 bases outside the gene matches. Germline CDR1 is SGHRS and CDR2 is YFSETQ. The CDR3 sequence is 20 residues long. CDR3 nucleotides: TGCGCCAGCAGCTTGGCCTCGATCATCTTAGCGGGGGGGCAGAGTTATGAGCAGTTCTTC. This codes for CASSLASIILAGGQSYEQFF. Based on the CDR3 plus reference TRBV5-1 and TRBJ2-1, the full variable domain is KAGVTQTPRYLIKTRGQQVTLSCSPISGHRSVSWYQQTPGQGLQFLFEYFSETQRNKGNFPGRFSGRQFSNSRSEMNVSTLELGDSALYLCASSLASIILAGGQSYEQFFGPGTRLTVL.

With respect to this clone: One end of the junction is discordant with germline, which a read error may explain. This chain joins TRBV6-2 or TRBV6-3 and TRBJ2-3; no definite D call. CDR1 and CDR2 (germline): MNHEY, SVGEGT. The CDR3 runs 11 residues. This CDR3 reads CASSSTYTQYF. The DNA for the CDR3 is TGTGCCAGCAGTTCCACATATACGCAGTATTTT.

The chain employs TRBV5-1 and TRBJ1-1; 11 positions match TRBD1. Unmatched junction bases numbered 7, after V lost 2 bases and J lost 4 bases. CDR1 is SGHRS, CDR2 YFSETQ, per germline. The CDR3 has 16 amino acids. The DNA for the CDR3 is TGCGCCAGCAGCTTCGGGACAGGGGGTATGGGCACTGAAGCTTTCTTT. Amino acid sequence: CASSFGTGGMGTEAFF.

This sequence joins TRBV7-6 and TRBJ2-3; a weak D match, TRBD1 (6 bases). The CDR3 is made up of 18 amino acids. Germline CDR1 SGHVS, CDR2 FNYEAQ. Trimming took off 0 bases at V and 2 bases at J, with 18 bases between the two ends. The CDR3 loop is CASSLARVVTGTTDTQYF. Written as DNA, the CDR3 is TGTGCCAGCAGCTTAGCTAGGGTTGTGACAGGAACCACAGATACGCAGTATTTT.

The chain links TRBV7-2 to TRBJ1-4, with D unresolved. The germline gives CDR1 SGHTA, CDR2 FQGNSA. Between the trimmed V and J ends, which lost 5 bases and 0 bases, there was a span of 10 bases. The CDR3 has 15 amino acids. CDR3: CASSLQKATNEKLFF. The CDR3 nucleotides read TGTGCCAGCAGCCTACAGAAAGCAACTAATGAAAAACTGTTTTTT. Complete variable domain (other parts from reference TRBV7-2 and TRBJ1-4): GAGVSQSPSNKVTEKGKDVELRCDPISGHTALYWYRQSLGQGLEFLIYFQGNSAPDKSGLPSDRFSAERTGGSVSTLTIQRTQQEDSAVYLCASSLQKATNEKLFFGSGTQLSVL.

The V gene is TRBV6-2 or TRBV6-3, the J gene TRBJ2-7, with 8 bases fitting TRBD2. The ends lost 4 bases at V and 0 bases at J; junction bases unmatched: 8. Germline V CDR1 and CDR2: MNHEY, SVGEGT. This CDR3 spans 16 amino acids. CDR3: CASSLGISGVSYEQYF. The CDR3 nucleotides are TGTGCCAGCAGTTTGGGAATTAGCGGGGTCTCCTACGAGCAGTACTTC.

The chain recombines TRBV19 with TRBJ1-5, with D hard to call. Germline CDR1 is LNHDA and CDR2 is SQIVND (reference sequence). Trimming shortened V by 3 bases and J by 6 bases, and 15 bases separated the two germline ends. The CDR3 runs to 15 residues. CDR3 in DNA: TGTGCCAGTAGTATCCGCCAGGTTGTGGGTCAGCCCCAGCATTTT. Protein product: CASSIRQVVGQPQHF. The full variable domain, rest sourced from reference TRBV19 and TRBJ1-5, is DGGITQSPKYLFRKEGQNVTLSCEQNLNHDAMYWYRQDPGQGLRLIYYSQIVNDFQKGDIAEGYSVSREKKESFPLTVTSAQKNPTAFYLCASSIRQVVGQPQHFGDGTRLSIL.

The genes are TRBV10-3 and TRBJ1-2, with D uncertain. The ends were cut back, 2 bases at V and 7 bases at J, with 8 bases in the middle. CDR1 is ENHRY and CDR2 is SYGVKD in the germline V gene. This CDR3 is 12 amino acids long. In DNA form, the CDR3 reads TGTGCCATCAGTGAGCGGGAGGGTGGCTACACCTTC. Translation gives CAISEREGGYTF.

In its sample, this clone was seen a few times. The chain uses TRBV7-3 and TRBJ1-2; 10 nucleotides align to TRBD1. This CDR3 spans 16 amino acids. V lost 1 base, J lost 8 bases, and 10 bases stayed unmatched. Looked up from germline, CDR1 is SGHTA and CDR2 is FQGTGA. The DNA of the CDR3 is TGTGCCAGCAGCTTAATAGGGACAGGGGAACGGGGCGGCTACACCTTC. This gives the protein CASSLIGTGERGGYTF.

This clone was picked up one time. This chain links TRBV18 with TRBJ1-2; perhaps TRBD1 as D (5 bases). Germline V lookup: CDR1 KGHSH, CDR2 LQKENI. The CDR3 runs 15 residues. V was clipped by 3 bases and J by 4 bases, with 15 bases between them. CDR3 in amino acids: CASSPPETDRYGYTF. The CDR3 coding sequence is TGTGCCAGCTCACCTCCTGAGACAGACCGCTATGGCTACACCTTC.

V usage is TRBV5-1 and J usage is TRBJ2-2; no clear D gene. Per germline, CDR1 SGHRS and CDR2 YFSETQ. The CDR3 length is 15 residues. Trimming took off 0 bases at V and 4 bases at J, with 10 bases between the two ends. CDR3 DNA: TGCGCCAGCAGCTTGGGGTATCCGGGCACCGGGGAGCTGTTTTTT. It is translated as CASSLGYPGTGELFF.

The V call is TRBV4-1, the J call TRBJ2-7; 7 nucleotides line up with TRBD2. CDR1 and CDR2 from the germline V gene are MGHRA and YSYEKL. V lost 1 base and J lost 3; bases outside the gene matches: 6. The CDR3 runs to 15 residues. CDR3 region: CASSQGGGGFYEQYF. In nucleotides, the CDR3 is TGCGCCAGCAGCCAAGGGGGCGGGGGTTTCTACGAGCAGTACTTC.

V usage is TRBV9 and J usage is TRBJ1-1; D is unclear. CDR3 length: 14 residues. CDR1 SGDLS and CDR2 YYNGEE come from the germline V gene. V dropped 2 bases and J dropped 0 bases, with 8 bases sitting between them. CDR3 coding DNA: TGTGCCAGCAGCGTGGGTAGTCTGAACACTGAAGCTTTCTTT. Translation gives CASSVGSLNTEAFF.

This clone was observed a handful of times. V is TRBV11-2 and J is TRBJ2-3; D ambiguous. The CDR3 totals 14 residues. V was shortened by 1 base and J by 5 bases, with 10 bases between the two germline ends. CDR1 SGHAT and CDR2 FQNNGV come from the germline V gene. CDR3 sequence (DNA): TGTGCCAGCAGCTTAGGGCCTTGGGTAGATACGCAGTATTTT. This gives the protein CASSLGPWVDTQYF.

This clone was seen just once. This rearrangement joins TRBV5-1 to TRBJ2-2; D uncertain. The CDR3 contains 14 residues. Germline CDR1 SGHRS, CDR2 YFSETQ. Trimming shortened V by 0 bases and J by 3 bases, and 6 bases separated the two germline ends. The CDR3 DNA is TGCGCCAGCAGCTTGGTCACAGACACCGGGGAGCTGTTTTTT. This sequence encodes CASSLVTDTGELFF.

In this sample, this clone turned up once. The V call is TRBV9, the J call TRBJ2-1; D not resolved. Germline CDR1 SGDLS, CDR2 YYNGEE. The CDR3 runs to 19 residues. With 4 bases removed from V and 0 bases from J, the gap between germline ends came to 23 bases. The CDR3 reads CASSLPSQASFLSYNEQFF. CDR3 bases: TGTGCCAGCAGCCTCCCGAGTCAGGCGTCCTTTCTCTCCTACAATGAGCAGTTCTTC.